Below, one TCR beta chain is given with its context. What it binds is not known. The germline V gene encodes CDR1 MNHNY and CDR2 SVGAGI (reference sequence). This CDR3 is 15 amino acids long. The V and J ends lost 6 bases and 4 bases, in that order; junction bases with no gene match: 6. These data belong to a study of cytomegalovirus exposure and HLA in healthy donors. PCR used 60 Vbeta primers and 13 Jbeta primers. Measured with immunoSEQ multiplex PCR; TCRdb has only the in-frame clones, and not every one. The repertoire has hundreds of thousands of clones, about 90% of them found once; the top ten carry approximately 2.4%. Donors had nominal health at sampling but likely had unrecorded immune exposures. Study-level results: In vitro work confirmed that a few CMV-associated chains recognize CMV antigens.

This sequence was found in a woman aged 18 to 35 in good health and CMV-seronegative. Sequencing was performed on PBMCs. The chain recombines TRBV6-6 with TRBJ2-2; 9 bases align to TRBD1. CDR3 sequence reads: CASRRETGGTGELFF. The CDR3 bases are TGTGCCAGCAGGCGAGAGACAGGGGGCACCGGGGAGCTGTTTTTT.